This T cell receptor beta chain was sequenced in a study of blood T cell repertoires in COVID-19. About the study: Acute and convalescent COVID-19 specimens originated in the United States, Italy and Spain. T cells, B-cell-depleted T cells, or PBMCs supplied cDNA or gDNA.

Under the authors' procedure: From reference gene primer amplification, estimates of nucleated cell counts were derived. The table came from immunoSEQ multiplex PCR; TCRdb's copy has only in-frame clones and leaves some out. Clone size and V and J calls were adopted from that table, with D and trimming inferred from the DNA. The table records 200,000 or so clones, roughly four fifths of them present only once. The specimen sequenced was peripheral blood. This sequence originates from a woman aged 35 to 49 with acute or convalescent COVID-19.

DNA for the CDR3: TGTGCCAGTAGCGGGGTGTTCGGAGGGGAGCAGTACTTC. Encoded protein: CASSGVFGGEQYF. The chain is built from TRBV19 and TRBJ2-7; D is perhaps TRBD2 (6 bases). The CDR3 loop spans 13 amino acids. Germline V gene sequence: CDR1 LNHDA, CDR2 SQIVND (reference sequence). Trimming removed 6 bases at V and 7 bases at J, with 16 bases between.